These 22 T cell receptor beta chains were all obtained from the same sample, sequenced in a study of OX40 agonist ivuxolimab in advanced cancers. The receptor library was made with the immunoSEQ multiplex PCR assay. TCRdb mirrors the immuneACCESS table, restricted to in-frame sequences. Some clones are absent from its copies; in checked studies, under half trace to an unresolved V gene, and the reason for the others is unknown. Recorded for this sample are nearly 80,000 clones; more than 85% of them occurred a single time. The ten largest clones represent roughly 7.4% of the sample. This sample comprised CD4+ or CD8+ T cells sorted from blood, obtained in a trial of the OX40 agonist ivuxolimab. These receptor sequences come from an adult with an advanced solid tumor such as melanoma, head and neck, liver or kidney cancer.

The chain has TRBV6-1 and TRBJ2-7; 8 nucleotides match TRBD1. Per the germline V gene, CDR1 is MNHNS and CDR2 is SASEGT. The CDR3 has 14 amino acids. Trimming removed 8 bases from V and 2 bases from J; junction bases left unmatched: 8. CDR3 in DNA: TGTGCCAGCGGAAGGACAGGGACCGCCTACGAGCAGTACTTC. Encoded protein: CASGRTGTAYEQYF.

CDR3 sequence: CASSLVNSYEQYF. In DNA form, the CDR3 reads TGTGCCAGCAGCTTGGTCAATTCCTACGAGCAGTACTTC. This chain uses TRBV5-4 with TRBJ2-7; D not certain. V was clipped by 0 bases and J by 1 base, with 5 bases between them. The CDR3 is made up of 13 amino acids. CDR1 is SGHNT, CDR2 YYREEE, per germline (reference sequence).

The chain has TRBV28 and TRBJ2-2, with D perhaps matching TRBD2 (6 bases). V was clipped by 3 bases and J by 4 bases, with 12 bases between them. CDR3 length equals 15 residues. CDR1 MDHEN and CDR2 SYDVKM come from the germline V gene. The CDR3 DNA reads TGTGCCAGCAGTTTTCGGGGGTCGAGCACCGGGGAGCTGTTTTTT. Its protein product is CASSFRGSSTGELFF.

The table lists this clone with a count of one. This CDR3 is also generated by other DNA sequences in the sample. The gene calls are TRBV5-1 and TRBJ1-1; 7 nucleotides match TRBD1. Germline V CDR1 and CDR2: SGHRS, YFSETQ. V was clipped by 2 bases and J by 1 base; unmatched bases: 2. CDR3 length: 14 amino acids. The CDR3 protein is CASSLQGWNTEAFF. For the CDR3, the DNA is TGCGCCAGCAGCTTACAGGGGTGGAACACTGAAGCTTTCTTT. The whole variable domain, remainder taken from reference TRBV5-1 and TRBJ1-1, is KAGVTQTPRYLIKTRGQQVTLSCSPISGHRSVSWYQQTPGQGLQFLFEYFSETQRNKGNFPGRFSGRQFSNSRSEMNVSTLELGDSALYLCASSLQGWNTEAFFGQGTRLTVV.

The chain employs TRBV6-1 and TRBJ2-1; D is perhaps TRBD1 (5 bases). V dropped 1 base and J dropped 4 bases, with 8 bases sitting between them. The CDR3 is 14 residues long. CDR1 and CDR2 from the germline V gene are MNHNS and SASEGT. In DNA, the CDR3 is TGTGCCAGCAGTGAAGGTAGGACATACAATGAGCAGTTCTTC. Protein sequence: CASSEGRTYNEQFF.

The chain employs TRBV6-5 and TRBJ2-7; D assignment may be TRBD1 or TRBD2 (6 bases each). The CDR3 covers 15 residues. CDR1 is MNHEY and CDR2 is SVGAGI in the germline V gene. V was trimmed by 6 bases and J by 5 bases, leaving 20 bases between them. In nucleotides, the CDR3 is TGTGCCAGCAGCCTACCTCCGGGGGCCGGGCACGAGCAGTACTTC. Amino acid sequence: CASSLPPGAGHEQYF.

This chain connects TRBV6-5 to TRBJ1-4; weak D call: TRBD1 (5 bases). The germline V gene has CDR1 MNHEY and CDR2 SVGAGI. The CDR3 consists of 13 residues. V was trimmed by 6 bases and J by 9 bases, leaving 14 bases between them. The CDR3 sequence: CASRDHDSQKLFF. The CDR3 nucleotides read TGTGCCAGCAGAGACCATGACAGCCAAAAACTGTTTTTT.

The chain is built from TRBV28 and TRBJ2-3; D possibly corresponds to TRBD2 (5 bases). V lost 6 bases to trimming and J lost 4 bases, with 11 bases between them. CDR1 MDHEN and CDR2 SYDVKM come from the germline V gene. The CDR3 runs 13 residues. The CDR3 coding sequence is TGTGCCAGCAGCACTCCCGGGGCAGATACGCAGTATTTT. It yields the protein CASSTPGADTQYF.

This chain links TRBV27 with TRBJ2-2, with TRBD2 as a possible D gene (6 bases). CDR1 MNHEY and CDR2 SMNVEV come from the germline V gene (reference sequence). The CDR3 sequence is 16 residues long. V lost 3 bases, J lost 2 bases, and 13 bases lay in between. CDR3 sequence: CASSFVLGLNTGELFF. Here the CDR3 DNA reads TGTGCCAGCAGTTTCGTACTCGGACTAAACACCGGGGAGCTGTTTTTT.

The V call is TRBV4-1, the J call TRBJ1-5, with D unresolved. Trimming shortened V by 1 base and J by 0 bases, and 10 bases separated the two germline ends. Germline V CDR1 and CDR2: MGHRA, YSYEKL. The CDR3 extends over 16 amino acids. The CDR3: CASSQVSGFSNQPQHF. The CDR3 DNA follows: TGCGCCAGCAGCCAAGTTTCTGGATTTAGCAATCAGCCCCAGCATTTT.

This clone has just one count. The chain uses TRBV29-1 and TRBJ2-3; D is perhaps TRBD1 (5 bases). This CDR3 region has 13 residues. Deletions cut 3 bases from V and 3 bases from J, with 10 bases between. Germline CDR1 SQVTM, CDR2 ANQGSEA. CDR3 sequence reads: CSVEPGHTDTQYF. DNA for the CDR3: TGCAGCGTTGAGCCAGGACATACAGATACGCAGTATTTT.

The chain has TRBV7-9 and TRBJ1-1, with TRBD1 matching over 7 bases. J gave up 2 bases and V 10 bases, and 10 bases lay outside the gene matches. CDR1 is SEHNR and CDR2 is FQNEAQ in the germline V gene (reference sequence). The CDR3 spans 14 residues. CDR3 sequence: CATLRTGANTEAFF. The CDR3 region has the DNA TGTGCCACCCTAAGGACAGGCGCTAACACTGAAGCTTTCTTT.

J is TRBJ2-3 and V is TRBV4-1; D unresolved. The CDR3 consists of 13 residues. V lost 1 base to trimming and J lost 2 bases, with 4 bases between them. Germline assignment: CDR1 MGHRA and CDR2 YSYEKL. CDR3 amino acids: CASSQGNTDTQYF. The CDR3 bases are TGCGCCAGCAGCCAAGGTAACACAGATACGCAGTATTTT.

The rearrangement uses TRBV25-1 and TRBJ2-1; no firm D call. Germline CDR1 reads MGHDK; CDR2 reads SYGVNS. The CDR3 consists of 16 residues. Trimming pared 3 bases from V and 0 bases from J, leaving 12 bases between. The CDR3 is CASSDPATTSYNEQFF. The CDR3 bases are TGTGCCAGCAGTGATCCGGCAACAACCTCCTACAATGAGCAGTTCTTC.

The chain recombines TRBV5-1 with TRBJ1-4, with 8 bases lining up with TRBD1. The germline CDR1 and CDR2 sequences are SGHRS and YFSETQ. The J segment lost 5 bases and the V segment lost 5 bases, leaving 5 bases of the junction unmatched. The CDR3 extends over 14 amino acids. The CDR3 sequence: CASREGQVNEKLFF. CDR3 in DNA: TGCGCCAGCAGGGAGGGACAGGTGAATGAAAAACTGTTTTTT.

V usage is TRBV9 and J usage is TRBJ2-7; D possibly corresponds to TRBD2 (10 bases). This CDR3 has 16 residues. V was cut by 3 bases and J by 5 bases, with 21 bases left in between. CDR1 is SGDLS, CDR2 YYNGEE, per germline. The CDR3 nucleotides read TGTGCCAGCAGCGCACAGGGGGCTAGCGGGAGCAACGAGCAGTACTTC. This encodes CASSAQGASGSNEQYF.

This chain links TRBV18 with TRBJ2-5; 8 bases match TRBD1. Germline V gene lookup returns CDR1 KGHSH and CDR2 LQKENI. The J segment lost 5 bases and the V segment lost 4 bases, leaving 9 bases of the junction unmatched. The CDR3 sequence is 15 residues long. The CDR3 sequence: CASSRQGSVGETQYF. As DNA, the CDR3 is TGTGCCAGCTCACGACAGGGGTCGGTAGGGGAGACCCAGTACTTC.

The chain carries TRBV14 and TRBJ2-2; 11 bases match TRBD2. V was clipped by 4 bases and J by 2 bases; unmatched bases: 6. This CDR3 region has 17 residues. CDR1 and CDR2 from the germline V gene are SGHDN and FVKESK. DNA of the CDR3: TGTGCCAGCAGCCTCTCGACTAGCGGGGTAAACACCGGGGAGCTGTTTTTT. Translation gives CASSLSTSGVNTGELFF.

The chain carries TRBV28 and TRBJ2-5, with 10 bases aligning to TRBD2. Germline-derived CDR1 and CDR2 are MDHEN and SYDVKM. After removal of 6 bases from V and 4 bases from J, the junction contained 8 bases not matched to a gene. This CDR3 contains 15 residues. The CDR3 protein is CASSPPSGGLETQYF. CDR3 nucleotide sequence: TGTGCCAGCAGCCCCCCTAGCGGGGGTTTAGAGACCCAGTACTTC.

V and J are TRBV11-2 and TRBJ2-5, with 12 bases matching TRBD2. This CDR3 contains 15 residues. In germline, CDR1 is SGHAT, CDR2 FQNNGV. V lost 6 bases to trimming and J lost 1 base; unmatched junction nucleotides: 3. CDR3 in amino acids: CASRRLAGVQETQYF. In nucleotides, the CDR3 is TGTGCCAGCAGAAGACTAGCGGGAGTCCAAGAGACCCAGTACTTC.

This chain links TRBV30 with TRBJ1-1; possibly TRBD1 for D (5 bases). This CDR3 is built from 13 residues. Germline lookup yields CDR1 GTSNPN and CDR2 SVGIG (reference sequence). Trimming took 2 bases from V and 0 from J, leaving 7 bases between them. CDR3 region: CAWSTGLNTEAFF. CDR3 sequence (DNA): TGTGCCTGGAGTACAGGATTGAACACTGAAGCTTTCTTT.

The chain combines TRBV6-1 with TRBJ1-3; the D is unclear. Per the germline V gene, CDR1 is MNHNS and CDR2 is SASEGT. V lost 4 bases and J 2 bases, leaving 6 bases between the germline ends. The CDR3 has 13 amino acids. CDR3 sequence: CASSGGTGNTIYF. The CDR3 bases are TGTGCCAGCAGTGGAGGGACTGGAAACACCATATATTTT.